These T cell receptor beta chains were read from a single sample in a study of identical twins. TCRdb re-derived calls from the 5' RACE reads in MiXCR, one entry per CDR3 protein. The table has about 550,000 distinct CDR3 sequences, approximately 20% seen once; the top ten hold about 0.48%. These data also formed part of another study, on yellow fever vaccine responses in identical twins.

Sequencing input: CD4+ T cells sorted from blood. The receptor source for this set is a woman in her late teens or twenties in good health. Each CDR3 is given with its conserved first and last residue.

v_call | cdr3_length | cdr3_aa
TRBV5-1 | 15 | CASSPRGGNTGELFF
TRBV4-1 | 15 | CASSQSGGAFYEQFF
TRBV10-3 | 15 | CAISAETGVRDGYTF
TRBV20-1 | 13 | CSARGQTQTEAFF
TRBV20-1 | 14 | CSARLAGEMGEQFF
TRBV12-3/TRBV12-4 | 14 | CASSLRYSNQPQHF
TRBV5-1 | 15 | CASSQLAGDADTQYF
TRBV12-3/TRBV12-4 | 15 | CASSNGQGAVYEQYF
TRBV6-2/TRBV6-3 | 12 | CASSRGADTQYF
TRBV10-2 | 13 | CASKLGEDYGYTF
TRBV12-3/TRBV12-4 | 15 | CASHQGGASTDTQYF
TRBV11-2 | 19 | CASSLVSQRLAGGTGELFF
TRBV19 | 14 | CASSRYERGTEAFF
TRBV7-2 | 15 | CASSLVSRGSYEQYF
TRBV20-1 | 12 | CSARASGGEQFF
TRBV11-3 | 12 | CASELVGSEQYF
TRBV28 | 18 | CASSLLLAGGGNTGELFF
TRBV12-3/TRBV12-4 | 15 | CASSLGRADTDTQYF
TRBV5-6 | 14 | CASSLAYPDIEAFF
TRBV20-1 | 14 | CSAPGGGSNQPQHF
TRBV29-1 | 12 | CSVGDSLDTQYF
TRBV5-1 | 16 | CASSLVGTDVGNTIYF
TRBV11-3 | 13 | CASSVLRDNEQFF
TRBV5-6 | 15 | CASSLRHAYQETQYF
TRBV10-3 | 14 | CAIRETQANTEAFF
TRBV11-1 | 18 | CASSLGTSGGWQGNEQFF
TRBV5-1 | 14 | CASTRQGATDTQYF
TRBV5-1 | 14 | CASSIPGQGSEAFF
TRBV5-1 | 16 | CASSLPVAGGSYEQYF
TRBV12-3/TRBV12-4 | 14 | CASSLMEMSNEQFF
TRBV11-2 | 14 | CASRGHRGTDIQYF
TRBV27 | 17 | CASSPGQGKVHWDEQFF
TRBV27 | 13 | CASSSQGPYGYTF
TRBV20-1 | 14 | CSARDPGASTEAFF
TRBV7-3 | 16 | CASSQEPGGGYNEQFF
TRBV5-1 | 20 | CASSLGLLAGGPSSYNEQFF
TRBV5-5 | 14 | CASSLSAGSYEQYF
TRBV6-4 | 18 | CASSHPGGRKRMNTEAFF
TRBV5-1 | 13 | CASSLVTATEQYF
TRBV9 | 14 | CASNTGRPGNTIYF
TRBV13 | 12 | CASSHRGPEAFF
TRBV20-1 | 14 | CSARVAGGLDTQYF
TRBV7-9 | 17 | CASSVGGGQGLETEAFF
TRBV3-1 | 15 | CASSSRGGLLAPLHF
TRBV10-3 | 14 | CAISAKQGVNEQFF
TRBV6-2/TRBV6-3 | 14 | CASSTSGSGGEQFF
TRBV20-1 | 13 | CSTRRGDNQPQHF
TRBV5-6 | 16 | CASSLLVAANTGELFF
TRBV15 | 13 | CATSSGSNSPLHF
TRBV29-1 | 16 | CSVEDRSGTNTGELFF
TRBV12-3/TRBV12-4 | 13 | CASSNTGVNEQFF
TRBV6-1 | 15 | CATASGRSGTGELFF
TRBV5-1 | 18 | CASSYGSWGTGMTNEQFF
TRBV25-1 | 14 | CASSDQGNNSPLHF
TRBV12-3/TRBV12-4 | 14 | CASRVNISYNEQFF
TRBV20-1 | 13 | CSASPTYTDTQYF
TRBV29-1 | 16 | CSVPGLAGVGADTQYF